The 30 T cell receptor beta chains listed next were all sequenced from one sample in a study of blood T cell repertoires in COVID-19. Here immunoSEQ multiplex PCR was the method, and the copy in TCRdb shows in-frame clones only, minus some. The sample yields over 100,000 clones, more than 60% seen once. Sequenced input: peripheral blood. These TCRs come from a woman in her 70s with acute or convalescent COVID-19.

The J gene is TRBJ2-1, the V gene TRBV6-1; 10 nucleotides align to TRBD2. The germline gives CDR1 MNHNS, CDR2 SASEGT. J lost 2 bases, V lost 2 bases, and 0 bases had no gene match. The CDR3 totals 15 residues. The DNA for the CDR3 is TGTGCCAGCAGTGAACTAGCGGGAGCCTACAATGAGCAGTTCTTC. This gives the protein CASSELAGAYNEQFF.

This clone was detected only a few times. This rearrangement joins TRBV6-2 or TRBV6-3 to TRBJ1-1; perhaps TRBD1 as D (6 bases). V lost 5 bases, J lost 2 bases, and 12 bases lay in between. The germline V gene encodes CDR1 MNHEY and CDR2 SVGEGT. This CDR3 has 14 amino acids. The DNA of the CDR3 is TGTGCCAGCAGTCAGCTGACAGGAAACACTGAAGCTTTCTTT. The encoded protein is CASSQLTGNTEAFF.

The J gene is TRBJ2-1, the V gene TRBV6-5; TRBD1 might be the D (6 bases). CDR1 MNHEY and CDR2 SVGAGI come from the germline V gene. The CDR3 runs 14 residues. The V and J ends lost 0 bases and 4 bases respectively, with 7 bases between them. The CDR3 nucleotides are TGTGCCAGCAGTTACTCGGACAGTTACAATGAGCAGTTCTTC. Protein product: CASSYSDSYNEQFF.

The CDR3 bases are TGTGCCAGCAGCTTACGACAGGGGGCAGGAGATGGCTACACCTTC. It codes for CASSLRQGAGDGYTF. The chain joins TRBV5-4 to TRBJ1-2, with 10 bases that match TRBD1. V was pared by 2 bases and J by 6 bases, with 7 bases of the junction left unmatched. Germline CDR1 reads SGHNT; CDR2 reads YYREEE (reference sequence). This CDR3 comprises 15 residues.

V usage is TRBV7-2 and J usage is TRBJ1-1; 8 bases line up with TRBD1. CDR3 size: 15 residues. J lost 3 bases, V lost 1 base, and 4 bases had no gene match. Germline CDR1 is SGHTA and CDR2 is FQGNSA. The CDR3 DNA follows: TGTGCCAGCAGCTTAGTTCAGGGGGCCGACACTGAAGCTTTCTTT. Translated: CASSLVQGADTEAFF.

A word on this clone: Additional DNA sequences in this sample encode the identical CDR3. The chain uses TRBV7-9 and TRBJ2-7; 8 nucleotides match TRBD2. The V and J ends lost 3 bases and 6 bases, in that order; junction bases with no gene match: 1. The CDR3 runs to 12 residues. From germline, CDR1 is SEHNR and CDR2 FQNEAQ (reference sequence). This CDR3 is CASSFAGGEQYF. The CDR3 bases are TGTGCCAGCAGCTTTGCGGGAGGCGAGCAGTACTTC. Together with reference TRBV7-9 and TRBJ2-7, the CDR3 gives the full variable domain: DTGVSQNPRHKITKRGQNVTFRCDPISEHNRLYWYRQTLGQGPEFLTYFQNEAQLEKSRLLSDRFSAERPKGSFSTLEIQRTEQGDSAMYLCASSFAGGEQYFGPGTRLTVT.

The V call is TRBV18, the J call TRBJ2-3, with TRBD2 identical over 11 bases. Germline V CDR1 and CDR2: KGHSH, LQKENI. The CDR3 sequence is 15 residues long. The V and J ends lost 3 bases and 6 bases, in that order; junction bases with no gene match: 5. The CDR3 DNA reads TGTGCCAGCTCACCTAGCGGGAGGGCTGAGGATACGCAGTATTTT. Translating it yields CASSPSGRAEDTQYF.

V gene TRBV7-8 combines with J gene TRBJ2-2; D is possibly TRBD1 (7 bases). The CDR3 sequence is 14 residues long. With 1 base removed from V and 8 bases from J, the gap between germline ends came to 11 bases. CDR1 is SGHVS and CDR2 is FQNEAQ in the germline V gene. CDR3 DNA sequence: TGTGCCAGCAGCTTAGAGGGGGCGGGAGGGGAGCTGTTTTTT. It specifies CASSLEGAGGELFF. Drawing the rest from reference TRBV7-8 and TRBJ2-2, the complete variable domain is GAGVSQSPRYKVAKRGQDVALRCDPISGHVSLFWYQQALGQGPEFLTYFQNEAQLDKSGLPSDRFFAERPEGSVSTLKIQRTQQEDSAVYLCASSLEGAGGELFFGEGSRLTVL.

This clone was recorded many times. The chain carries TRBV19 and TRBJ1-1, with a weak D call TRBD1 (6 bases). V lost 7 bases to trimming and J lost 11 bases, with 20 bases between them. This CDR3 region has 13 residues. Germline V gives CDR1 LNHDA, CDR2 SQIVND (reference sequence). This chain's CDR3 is CASTDLGGRSAFF. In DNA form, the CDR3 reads TGTGCCAGTACCGACCTGGGGGGGCGCTCCGCTTTCTTT. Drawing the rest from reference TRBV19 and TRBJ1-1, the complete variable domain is DGGITQSPKYLFRKEGQNVTLSCEQNLNHDAMYWYRQDPGQGLRLIYYSQIVNDFQKGDIAEGYSVSREKKESFPLTVTSAQKNPTAFYLCASTDLGGRSAFFGQGTRLTVV.

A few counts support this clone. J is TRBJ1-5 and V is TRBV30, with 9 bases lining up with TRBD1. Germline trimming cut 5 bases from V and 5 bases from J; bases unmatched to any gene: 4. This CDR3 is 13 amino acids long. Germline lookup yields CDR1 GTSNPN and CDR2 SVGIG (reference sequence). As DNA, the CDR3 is TGTGCCTGGGGACAGGGGTGGGATCAGCCCCAGCATTTT. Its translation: CAWGQGWDQPQHF.

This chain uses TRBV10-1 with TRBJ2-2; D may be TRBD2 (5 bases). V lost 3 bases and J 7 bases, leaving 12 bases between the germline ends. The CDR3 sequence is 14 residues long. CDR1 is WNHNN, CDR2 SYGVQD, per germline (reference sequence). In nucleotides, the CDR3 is TGCGCCAGCAGTGACTGGGGTGAGGGCGGGGAGCTGTTTTTT. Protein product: CASSDWGEGGELFF.

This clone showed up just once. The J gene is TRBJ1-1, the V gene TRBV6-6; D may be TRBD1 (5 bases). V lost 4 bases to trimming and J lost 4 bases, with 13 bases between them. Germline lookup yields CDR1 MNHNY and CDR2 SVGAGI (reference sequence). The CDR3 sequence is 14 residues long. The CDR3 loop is CASSSRVLGTEAFF. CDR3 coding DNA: TGTGCCAGCAGTTCCAGGGTTCTGGGCACTGAAGCTTTCTTT.

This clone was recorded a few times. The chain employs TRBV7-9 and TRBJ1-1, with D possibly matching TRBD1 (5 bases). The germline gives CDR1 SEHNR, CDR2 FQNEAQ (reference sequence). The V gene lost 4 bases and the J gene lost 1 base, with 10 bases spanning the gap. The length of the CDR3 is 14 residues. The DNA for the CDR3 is TGTGCCAGCAGCTCCAACACAGGGAACACTGAAGCTTTCTTT. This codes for CASSSNTGNTEAFF. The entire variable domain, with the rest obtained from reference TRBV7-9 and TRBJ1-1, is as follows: DTGVSQNPRHKITKRGQNVTFRCDPISEHNRLYWYRQTLGQGPEFLTYFQNEAQLEKSRLLSDRFSAERPKGSFSTLEIQRTEQGDSAMYLCASSSNTGNTEAFFGQGTRLTVV.

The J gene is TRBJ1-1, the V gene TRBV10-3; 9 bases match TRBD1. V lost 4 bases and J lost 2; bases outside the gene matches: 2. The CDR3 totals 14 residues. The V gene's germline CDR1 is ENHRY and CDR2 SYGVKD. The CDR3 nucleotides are TGTGCCATCAGTGCGGACAGGGGTAACACTGAAGCTTTCTTT. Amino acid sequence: CAISADRGNTEAFF.

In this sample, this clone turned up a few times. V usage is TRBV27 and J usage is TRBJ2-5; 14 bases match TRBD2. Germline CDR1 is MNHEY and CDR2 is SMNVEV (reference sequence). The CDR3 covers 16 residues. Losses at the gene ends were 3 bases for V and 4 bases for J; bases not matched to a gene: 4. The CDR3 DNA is TGTGCCAGCAGTTTTTTCGGGACTAGCGGGGGAGAGACCCAGTACTTC. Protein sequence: CASSFFGTSGGETQYF.

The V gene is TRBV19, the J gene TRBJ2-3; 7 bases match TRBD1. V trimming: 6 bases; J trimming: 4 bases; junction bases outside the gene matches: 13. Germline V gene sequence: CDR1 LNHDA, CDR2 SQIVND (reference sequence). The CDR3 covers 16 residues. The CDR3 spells CASSPRTGHAPDTQYF. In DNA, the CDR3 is TGTGCCAGTAGCCCTCGGACAGGCCATGCCCCAGATACGCAGTATTTT.

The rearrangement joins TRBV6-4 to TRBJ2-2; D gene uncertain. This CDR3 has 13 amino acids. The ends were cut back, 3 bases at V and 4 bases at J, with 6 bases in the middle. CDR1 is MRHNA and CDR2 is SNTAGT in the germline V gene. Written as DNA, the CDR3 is TGTGCCAGCAGTGAGGAGCTCACCGGGGAGCTGTTTTTT. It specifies CASSEELTGELFF.

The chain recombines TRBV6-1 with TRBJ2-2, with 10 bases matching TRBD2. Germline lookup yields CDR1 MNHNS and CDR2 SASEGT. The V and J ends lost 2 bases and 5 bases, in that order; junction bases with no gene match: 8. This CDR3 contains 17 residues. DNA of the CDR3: TGTGCCAGCAGTGAACTAGGAAGCGGGGGGGCTACCGGGGAGCTGTTTTTT. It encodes CASSELGSGGATGELFF.

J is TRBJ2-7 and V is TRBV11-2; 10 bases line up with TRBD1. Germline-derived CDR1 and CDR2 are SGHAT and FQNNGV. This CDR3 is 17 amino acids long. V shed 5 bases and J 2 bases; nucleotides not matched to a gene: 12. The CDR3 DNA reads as TGTGCCAGCAGCCCCATCGACAGGGGGCGGGCAACCTACGAGCAGTACTTC. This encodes CASSPIDRGRATYEQYF.

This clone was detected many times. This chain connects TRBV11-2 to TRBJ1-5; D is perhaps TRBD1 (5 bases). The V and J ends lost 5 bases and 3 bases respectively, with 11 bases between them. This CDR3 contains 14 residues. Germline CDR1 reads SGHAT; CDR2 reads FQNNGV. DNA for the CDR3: TGTGCCAGCAGCCTTGACAGTCTCAATCAGCCCCAGCATTTT. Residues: CASSLDSLNQPQHF. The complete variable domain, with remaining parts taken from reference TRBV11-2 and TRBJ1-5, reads EAGVAQSPRYKIIEKRQSVAFWCNPISGHATLYWYQQILGQGPKLLIQFQNNGVVDDSQLPKDRFSAERLKGVDSTLKIQPAKLEDSAVYLCASSLDSLNQPQHFGDGTRLSIL.

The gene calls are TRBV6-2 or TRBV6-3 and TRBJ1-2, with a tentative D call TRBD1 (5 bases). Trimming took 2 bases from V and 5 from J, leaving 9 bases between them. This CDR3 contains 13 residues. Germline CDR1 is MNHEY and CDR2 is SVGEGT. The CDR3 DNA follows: TGTGCCAGCAGTTACGACAGAGAATATGGCTACACCTTC. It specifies CASSYDREYGYTF.

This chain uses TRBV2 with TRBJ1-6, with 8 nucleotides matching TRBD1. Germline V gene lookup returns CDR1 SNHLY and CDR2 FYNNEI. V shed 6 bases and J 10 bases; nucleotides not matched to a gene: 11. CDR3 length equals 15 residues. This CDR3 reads CASRRTGTGGSPLHF. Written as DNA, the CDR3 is TGTGCCAGCAGGAGAACCGGGACAGGAGGATCACCCCTCCACTTT.

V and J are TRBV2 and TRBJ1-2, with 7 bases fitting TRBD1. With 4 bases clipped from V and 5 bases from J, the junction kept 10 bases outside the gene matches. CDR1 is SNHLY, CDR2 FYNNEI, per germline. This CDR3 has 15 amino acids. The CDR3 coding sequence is TGTGCCAGCAGTGTTAAACAGGGGTTAAGTTATGGCTACACCTTC. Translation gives CASSVKQGLSYGYTF.

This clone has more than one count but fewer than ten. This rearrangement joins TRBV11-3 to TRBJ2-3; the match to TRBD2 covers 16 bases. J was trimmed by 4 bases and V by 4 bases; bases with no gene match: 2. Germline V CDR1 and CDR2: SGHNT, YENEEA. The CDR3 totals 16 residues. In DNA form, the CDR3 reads TGTGCCAGCAGCTACGGGACTAGCGGGGGGGCAGATACGCAGTATTTT. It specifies CASSYGTSGGADTQYF.

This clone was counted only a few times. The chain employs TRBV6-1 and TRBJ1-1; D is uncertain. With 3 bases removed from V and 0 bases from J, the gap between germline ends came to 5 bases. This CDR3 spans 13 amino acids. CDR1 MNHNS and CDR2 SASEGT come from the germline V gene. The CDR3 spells CASSDQMNTEAFF. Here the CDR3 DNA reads TGTGCCAGCAGTGATCAGATGAACACTGAAGCTTTCTTT.

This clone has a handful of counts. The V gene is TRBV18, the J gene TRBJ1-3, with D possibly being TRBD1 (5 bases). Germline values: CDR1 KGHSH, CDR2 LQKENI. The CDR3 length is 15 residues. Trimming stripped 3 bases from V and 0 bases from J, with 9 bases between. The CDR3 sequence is CASSPTEISGNTIYF. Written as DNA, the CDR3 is TGTGCCAGCTCACCGACAGAAATCTCTGGAAACACCATATATTTT.

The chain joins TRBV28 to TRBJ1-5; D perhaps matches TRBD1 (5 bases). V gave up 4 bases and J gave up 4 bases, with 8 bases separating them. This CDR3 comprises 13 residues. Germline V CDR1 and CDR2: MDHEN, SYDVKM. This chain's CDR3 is CASSYKGNQPQHF. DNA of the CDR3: TGTGCCAGCAGTTATAAGGGGAATCAGCCCCAGCATTTT.

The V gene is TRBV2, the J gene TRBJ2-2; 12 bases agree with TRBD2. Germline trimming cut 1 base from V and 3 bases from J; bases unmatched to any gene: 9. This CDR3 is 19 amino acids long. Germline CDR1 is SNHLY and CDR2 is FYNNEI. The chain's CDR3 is CASSEGRLAGGRDTGELFF. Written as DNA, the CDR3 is TGTGCCAGCAGTGAAGGGCGGCTAGCGGGAGGGAGGGACACCGGGGAGCTGTTTTTT.

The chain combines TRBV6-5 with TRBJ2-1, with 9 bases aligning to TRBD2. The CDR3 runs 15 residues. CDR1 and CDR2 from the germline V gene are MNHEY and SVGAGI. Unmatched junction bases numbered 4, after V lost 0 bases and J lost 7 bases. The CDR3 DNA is TGTGCCAGCAGTTACTCAGCTAGCGGGATAAATGAGCAGTTCTTC. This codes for CASSYSASGINEQFF.

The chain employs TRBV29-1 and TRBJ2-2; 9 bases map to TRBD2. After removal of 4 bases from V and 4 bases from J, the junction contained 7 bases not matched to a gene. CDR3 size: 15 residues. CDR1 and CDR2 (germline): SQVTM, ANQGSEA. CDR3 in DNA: TGCAGCGTTGGGACGGCGGGAGGGGCCACCGGGGAGCTGTTTTTT. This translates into CSVGTAGGATGELFF.